The clone carrying this T cell receptor (beta chain) showed up just a few times. These data originate in a study of identical twins. V lost 4 bases, J lost 0 bases, and 17 bases lay in between. In germline, CDR1 is MDHEN, CDR2 SYDVKM. The CDR3 covers 17 residues. A universal primer binding site was introduced by template switching. The final cDNA contained unique molecular identifiers. Each CDR3 protein gets one entry after TCRdb re-called the 5' RACE reads with MiXCR. The sample holds 230,000 or so distinct CDR3 sequences, approximately 8.6% seen once. In addition, the sample was reused for a study of yellow fever vaccine responses in identical twins. From that report: Vaccine T cell responses of twins reportedly seemed partly convergent and partly personalized.

The TCR was taken from a woman aged 18 to 35 in good health. The rearrangement links TRBV28 to TRBJ2-3, with D perhaps given as TRBD1 or TRBD2 (5 bases each). The specimen was CD8+ T cells sorted from blood. CDR3 in DNA: TGTGCCAGCAGTTCCCCGAATTGGGACCCAAGCACAGATACGCAGTATTTT. Encoded protein: CASSSPNWDPSTDTQYF.